This entry lists 25 T cell receptor beta chains sequenced from one sample in a study of long-term antiretroviral therapy in people with HIV. Survey-level resolution applied to immunoSEQ assay v3.0. Sequencing was performed with immunoSEQ multiplex PCR; in TCRdb, only in-frame clones are kept and a portion is missing. The table records over 30,000 clones, 70% to 80% of them present only once. This specimen was unsorted PBMCs, taken 1.9 years after starting antiretroviral therapy. These receptors all come from a man younger than 30 with HIV.

The V call is TRBV2, the J call TRBJ1-4; D uncertain. Trimming shortened V by 2 bases and J by 8 bases, and 9 bases separated the two germline ends. Looked up from germline, CDR1 is SNHLY and CDR2 is FYNNEI. The CDR3 length is 13 residues. CDR3 coding DNA: TGTGCCAGCAGTGAATTGTTAAGGGAAAAACTGTTTTTT. Translating it yields CASSELLREKLFF.

This chain uses TRBV7-9 with TRBJ2-1; 7 bases match TRBD1. CDR3 size: 15 residues. V lost 5 bases and J lost 5; bases outside the gene matches: 9. Germline CDR1 reads SEHNR; CDR2 reads FQNEAQ (reference sequence). The CDR3 DNA reads as TGTGCCAGCAGCCCTACAGGGGTGGGGGACAATGAGCAGTTCTTC. Protein: CASSPTGVGDNEQFF.

This clone has a handful of counts. The chain has TRBV21-1 and TRBJ1-6; the DNA was not compared with TRBD1, the D call given in the table. TRBV21-1 is labeled a pseudogene. The CDR3 length is 16 residues. DNA for the CDR3: TGTGCCAGCAGCGACGTTGGGACAGGGGTTAATTCACCCCTCCACTTT. Protein: CASSDVGTGVNSPLHF.

V usage is TRBV5-6 and J usage is TRBJ2-7; D is possibly TRBD1 or TRBD2 (5 bases each). Looked up from germline, CDR1 is SGHDT and CDR2 is YYEEEE. There are 14 residues in the CDR3. Between the trimmed V and J ends, which lost 0 bases and 3 bases, there was a span of 10 bases. CDR3 nucleotides: TGTGCCAGCAGCTTGGGGGGGATGAGCTACGAGCAGTACTTC. Translation gives CASSLGGMSYEQYF.

The chain recombines TRBV2 with TRBJ1-2; D remains unclear. Trimming stripped 6 bases from V and 0 bases from J, with 14 bases between. CDR3 size: 15 residues. The V gene's germline CDR1 is SNHLY and CDR2 FYNNEI. In nucleotides, the CDR3 is TGTGCCAGCAGCCCCAGAGCAGCCACTAACTATGGCTACACCTTC. The encoded protein is CASSPRAATNYGYTF.

The chain recombines TRBV7-2 with TRBJ2-7, with D perhaps TRBD1 or TRBD2 (5 bases each). The CDR3 runs to 14 residues. Germline CDR1 SGHTA, CDR2 FQGNSA. V was cut by 2 bases and J by 3 bases, with 11 bases left in between. CDR3 DNA sequence: TGTGCCAGCAGCTTATATAGGGGAGTCTACGAGCAGTACTTC. Protein sequence: CASSLYRGVYEQYF.

Only a few counts were recorded for this clone. The rearrangement uses TRBV7-6 and TRBJ1-2; 7 bases align to TRBD1. CDR3 size: 13 residues. The germline V gene has CDR1 SGHVS and CDR2 FNYEAQ. Losses at the gene ends were 4 bases for V and 8 bases for J; bases not matched to a gene: 7. This CDR3 is CASSSQDRQGYTF. In DNA form, the CDR3 reads TGTGCCAGCAGCTCTCAGGACAGGCAAGGCTACACCTTC. Full variable domain (remainder filled in from reference TRBV7-6 and TRBJ1-2): GAGVSQSPRYKVTKRGQDVALRCDPISGHVSLYWYRQALGQGPEFLTYFNYEAQQDKSGLPNDRFSAERPEGSISTLTIQRTEQRDSAMYRCASSSQDRQGYTFGSGTRLTVV.

The rearrangement uses TRBV27 and TRBJ1-4; D is ambiguous. V dropped 5 bases and J dropped 0 bases, with 7 bases sitting between them. The CDR3 sequence is 14 residues long. Per the germline V gene, CDR1 is MNHEY and CDR2 is SMNVEV (reference sequence). Here the CDR3 DNA reads TGTGCCAGCAGTGGCGGAGCAACTAATGAAAAACTGTTTTTT. This translates into CASSGGATNEKLFF.

This clone was observed once. The chain combines TRBV10-2 with TRBJ1-6; D may be TRBD1 (5 bases). Germline values: CDR1 WSHSY, CDR2 SAAADI. CDR3 length equals 15 residues. Trimming removed 1 base at V and 9 bases at J, with 13 bases between. CDR3 nucleotides: TGCGCCAGCAGTGAGTTAGGAGGGGATGCTTCACCCCTCCACTTT. Its translation: CASSELGGDASPLHF.

This clone has only a few counts. The chain carries TRBV6-4 and TRBJ1-3; D is perhaps TRBD1 (5 bases). The CDR3 covers 14 residues. Trimming cost V 5 bases and J 0 bases, with 8 bases left between them. Germline V gene sequence: CDR1 MRHNA, CDR2 SNTAGT. The CDR3 sequence: CASSPGASGNTIYF. CDR3 in DNA: TGTGCCAGCAGTCCCGGGGCCTCTGGAAACACCATATATTTT.

The chain has TRBV11-3 and TRBJ1-3; D is ambiguous. Germline lookup yields CDR1 SGHNT and CDR2 YENEEA. V was shortened by 5 bases and J by 4 bases, with 9 bases between the two germline ends. This CDR3 spans 13 amino acids. As DNA, the CDR3 is TGTGCCAGCAGCCCAGACATGGGAAACACCATATATTTT. Translation gives CASSPDMGNTIYF.

This clone has just one count. V gene TRBV14 combines with J gene TRBJ1-6, with 7 bases that match TRBD1. The CDR3 totals 16 residues. The V gene end was trimmed by 4 bases and the J gene end by 7 bases; junction bases not matched to a gene: 10. The germline CDR1 and CDR2 sequences are SGHDN and FVKESK. CDR3 nucleotide sequence: TGTGCCAGCAGCCCAAATAGACAGGGTCGGAATTCACCCCTCCACTTT. Its protein product is CASSPNRQGRNSPLHF.

The CDR3: CASMIGGGNTEAFF. The CDR3 nucleotides read TGTGCCAGCATGATAGGGGGGGGTAACACTGAAGCTTTCTTT. The V gene is TRBV28, the J gene TRBJ1-1; a weak D match, TRBD1 (6 bases). V was pared by 7 bases and J by 2 bases, with 14 bases between. Germline V gene sequence: CDR1 MDHEN, CDR2 SYDVKM. The CDR3 runs to 14 residues.

The genes are TRBV28 and TRBJ1-2, with D unresolved. Germline CDR1 and CDR2: MDHEN and SYDVKM. The CDR3 length is 14 residues. Between the trimmed V and J ends, which lost 2 bases and 8 bases, there was a span of 15 bases. This CDR3 is CASSLGVGRRGYTF. The CDR3 bases are TGTGCCAGCAGTTTAGGTGTTGGACGGCGGGGCTACACCTTC.

The chain joins TRBV19 to TRBJ2-1; possibly TRBD2 for D (6 bases). The V gene lost 4 bases and the J gene lost 5 bases, with 9 bases spanning the gap. CDR3 size: 13 residues. Germline CDR1 is LNHDA and CDR2 is SQIVND (reference sequence). The CDR3 region is CASSTGLNNEQFF. In DNA form, the CDR3 reads TGTGCCAGTAGTACTGGACTAAACAATGAGCAGTTCTTC.

This chain joins TRBV6-1 and TRBJ1-3, with D perhaps TRBD1 (6 bases). V lost 4 bases, J lost 4 bases, and 17 bases lay in between. Germline V gene lookup returns CDR1 MNHNS and CDR2 SASEGT. The length of the CDR3 is 16 residues. The CDR3 spells CASSAQWGGLGNTIYF. The CDR3 DNA is TGTGCCAGCAGTGCGCAATGGGGGGGGCTGGGAAACACCATATATTTT.

The chain is built from TRBV9 and TRBJ1-5; TRBD1 matches 7 bases. CDR3 length: 15 residues. Germline CDR1 reads SGDLS; CDR2 reads YYNGEE. V lost 4 bases, J lost 4 bases, and 8 bases stayed unmatched. CDR3 in amino acids: CASSTGQASNQPQHF. The CDR3, as DNA: TGTGCCAGCAGCACAGGACAGGCCTCTAATCAGCCCCAGCATTTT.

The chain has TRBV28 and TRBJ2-2; D perhaps matches TRBD1 (5 bases). The CDR3 length is 14 residues. V gave up 6 bases and J gave up 3 bases, with 11 bases separating them. Per germline, CDR1 MDHEN and CDR2 SYDVKM. CDR3 coding DNA: TGTGCCAGCAGAACCCAGGGATACACCGGGGAGCTGTTTTTT. This encodes CASRTQGYTGELFF.

The CDR3 sequence is CASSLDRTPNYGYTF. Here the CDR3 DNA reads TGCGCCAGCAGCTTGGATAGGACACCTAACTATGGCTACACCTTC. This chain links TRBV5-1 with TRBJ1-2, with D possibly matching TRBD1 (5 bases). The V end lost 0 bases, the J end lost 0 bases, and 9 bases lay between the germline ends. From germline, CDR1 is SGHRS and CDR2 YFSETQ. This CDR3 region has 15 residues.

This clone was seen a handful of times. The chain employs TRBV28 and TRBJ1-6; possible D gene TRBD1, 5 bases. The CDR3 totals 14 residues. Germline values: CDR1 MDHEN, CDR2 SYDVKM. The ends were cut back, 8 bases at V and 9 bases at J, with 17 bases in the middle. CDR3 in amino acids: CASAFPADSSPLHF. DNA for the CDR3: TGTGCCAGCGCCTTCCCGGCAGACAGTTCACCCCTCCACTTT.

The genes are TRBV18 and TRBJ2-5, with 7 positions matching TRBD2. The CDR3 is 16 amino acids. With V trimmed by 5 bases and J by 1 base, 10 bases remained unmatched. Germline-derived CDR1 and CDR2 are KGHSH and LQKENI. The CDR3 loop is CASSERGTNFQETQYF. The CDR3, as DNA: TGTGCCAGCTCAGAGCGGGGAACAAACTTCCAAGAGACCCAGTACTTC.

The rearrangement links TRBV7-9 to TRBJ1-3, with D tentatively TRBD1 (5 bases). The CDR3 is 16 residues long. The germline V gene has CDR1 SEHNR and CDR2 FQNEAQ (reference sequence). V lost 7 bases to trimming and J lost 2 bases, with 18 bases between them. The CDR3 DNA reads TGTGCCAGCACCCTCGACCTGGGGGTGGCTGGAAACACCATATATTTT. It translates to CASTLDLGVAGNTIYF. Full variable domain (outside the CDR3, taken from reference TRBV7-9 and TRBJ1-3): DTGVSQNPRHKITKRGQNVTFRCDPISEHNRLYWYRQTLGQGPEFLTYFQNEAQLEKSRLLSDRFSAERPKGSFSTLEIQRTEQGDSAMYLCASTLDLGVAGNTIYFGEGSWLTVV.

V is TRBV5-5 and J is TRBJ2-3; TRBD2 aligns across 9 bases. CDR3 length equals 18 residues. J lost 4 bases, V lost 1 base, and 13 bases had no gene match. Germline V gene data show CDR1 as SGHKS and CDR2 as YYEKEE (reference sequence). Here the CDR3 reads CASSLLGGLADLPDTQYF. As DNA, the CDR3 is TGTGCCAGCAGCTTGTTAGGGGGACTAGCAGATTTACCAGATACGCAGTATTTT.

The chain recombines TRBV2 with TRBJ2-1; D not certain. V lost 4 bases and J 7 bases, leaving 5 bases between the germline ends. This CDR3 has 11 residues. From germline, CDR1 is SNHLY and CDR2 FYNNEI. For the CDR3, the DNA is TGTGCCAGCAGTGTGTTAAATGAGCAGTTCTTC. It translates to CASSVLNEQFF. Based on the CDR3 plus reference TRBV2 and TRBJ2-1, the full variable domain is EPEVTQTPSHQVTQMGQEVILRCVPISNHLYFYWYRQILGQKVEFLVSFYNNEISEKSEIFDDQFSVERPDGSNFTLKIRSTKLEDSAMYFCASSVLNEQFFGPGTRLTVL.

The chain couples TRBV18 to TRBJ2-7; D gene unclear. The CDR3 spans 16 residues. CDR1 KGHSH and CDR2 LQKENI come from the germline V gene. Deletions cut 3 bases from V and 5 bases from J, with 20 bases between. The CDR3 bases are TGTGCCAGCTCACCCTCCACCCGACGAGCGCTCCACGAGCAGTACTTC. Residues: CASSPSTRRALHEQYF.